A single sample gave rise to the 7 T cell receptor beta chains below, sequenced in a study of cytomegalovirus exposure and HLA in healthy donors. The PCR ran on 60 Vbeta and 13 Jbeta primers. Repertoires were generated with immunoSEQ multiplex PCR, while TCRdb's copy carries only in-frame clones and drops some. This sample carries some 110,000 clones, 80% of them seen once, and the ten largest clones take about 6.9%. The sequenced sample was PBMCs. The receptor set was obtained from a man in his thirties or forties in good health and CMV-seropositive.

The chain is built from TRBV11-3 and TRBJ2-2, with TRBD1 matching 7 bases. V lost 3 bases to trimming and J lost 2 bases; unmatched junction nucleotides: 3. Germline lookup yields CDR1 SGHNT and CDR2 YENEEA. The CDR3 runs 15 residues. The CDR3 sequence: CASSFNRGNTGELFF. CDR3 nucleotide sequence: TGTGCCAGCAGCTTCAACAGGGGAAACACCGGGGAGCTGTTTTTT.

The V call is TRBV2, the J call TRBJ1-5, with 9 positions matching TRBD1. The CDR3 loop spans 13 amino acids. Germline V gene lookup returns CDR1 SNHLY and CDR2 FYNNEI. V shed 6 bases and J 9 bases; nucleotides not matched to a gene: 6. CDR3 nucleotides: TGTGCCAGCAGGACAGGGGGAGCTTCGCCCCAGCATTTT. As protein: CASRTGGASPQHF.

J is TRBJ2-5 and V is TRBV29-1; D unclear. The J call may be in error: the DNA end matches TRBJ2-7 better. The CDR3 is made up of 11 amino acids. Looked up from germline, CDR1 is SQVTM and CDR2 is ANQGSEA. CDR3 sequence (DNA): TGCAGCGTTGTTCCGATCTACGAGCAGTACTTC. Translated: CSVVPIYEQYF.

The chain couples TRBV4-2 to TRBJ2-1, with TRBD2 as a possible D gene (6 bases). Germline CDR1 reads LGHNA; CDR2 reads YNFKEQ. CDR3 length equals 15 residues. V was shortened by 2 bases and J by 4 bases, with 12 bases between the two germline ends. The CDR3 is CASSQQPGLYNEQFF. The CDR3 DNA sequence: TGTGCCAGCAGCCAACAGCCGGGACTTTACAATGAGCAGTTCTTC.

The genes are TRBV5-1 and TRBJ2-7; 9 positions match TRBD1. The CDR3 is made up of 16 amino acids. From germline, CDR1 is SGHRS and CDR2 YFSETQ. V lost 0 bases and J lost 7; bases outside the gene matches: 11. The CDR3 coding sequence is TGCGCCAGCAGCTTGGCCTCCGGGACAGGGATGGGAGAGCAGTACTTC. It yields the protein CASSLASGTGMGEQYF.

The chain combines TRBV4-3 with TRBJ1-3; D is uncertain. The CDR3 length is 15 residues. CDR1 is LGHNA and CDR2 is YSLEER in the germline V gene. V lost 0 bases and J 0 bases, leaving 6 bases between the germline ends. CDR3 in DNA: TGCGCCAGCAGCCAAGATCTAAACTCTGGAAACACCATATATTTT. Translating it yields CASSQDLNSGNTIYF.

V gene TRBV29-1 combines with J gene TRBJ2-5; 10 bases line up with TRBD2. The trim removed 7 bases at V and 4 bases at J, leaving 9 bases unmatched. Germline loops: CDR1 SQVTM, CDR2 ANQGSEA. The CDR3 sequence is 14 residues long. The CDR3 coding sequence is TGCAGCGGTGCCGCGGCTAGCGGGGGAGAGACCCAGTACTTC. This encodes CSGAAASGGETQYF.